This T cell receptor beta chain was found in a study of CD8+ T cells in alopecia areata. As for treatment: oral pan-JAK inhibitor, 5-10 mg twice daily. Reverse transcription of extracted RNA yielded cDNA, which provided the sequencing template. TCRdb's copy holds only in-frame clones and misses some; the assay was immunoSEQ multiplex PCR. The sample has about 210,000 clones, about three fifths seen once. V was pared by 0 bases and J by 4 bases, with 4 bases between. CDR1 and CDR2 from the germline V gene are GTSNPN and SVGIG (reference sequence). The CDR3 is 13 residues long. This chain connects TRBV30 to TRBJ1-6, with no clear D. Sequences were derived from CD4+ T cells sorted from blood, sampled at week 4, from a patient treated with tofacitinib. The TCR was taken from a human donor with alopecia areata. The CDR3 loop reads CAWSVGYNSPLHF. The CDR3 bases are TGTGCCTGGAGTGTAGGTTATAATTCACCCCTCCACTTT.